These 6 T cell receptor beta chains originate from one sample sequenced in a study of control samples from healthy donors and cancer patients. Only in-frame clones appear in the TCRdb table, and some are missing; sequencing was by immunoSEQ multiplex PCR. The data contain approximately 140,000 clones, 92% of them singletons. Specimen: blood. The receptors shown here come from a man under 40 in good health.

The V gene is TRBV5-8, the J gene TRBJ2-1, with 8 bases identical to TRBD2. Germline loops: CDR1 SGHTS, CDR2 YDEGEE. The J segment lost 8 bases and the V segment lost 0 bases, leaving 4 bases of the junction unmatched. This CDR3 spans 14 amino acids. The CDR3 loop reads CASSLVPGGDEQFF. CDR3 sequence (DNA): TGTGCCAGCAGCTTGGTTCCGGGAGGGGATGAGCAGTTCTTC. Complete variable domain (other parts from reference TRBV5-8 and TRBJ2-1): EAGVTQSPTHLIKTRGQQATLRCSPISGHTSVYWYQQALGLGLQFLLWYDEGEERNRGNFPPRFSGRQFPNYSSELNVNALELEDSALYLCASSLVPGGDEQFFGPGTRLTVL.

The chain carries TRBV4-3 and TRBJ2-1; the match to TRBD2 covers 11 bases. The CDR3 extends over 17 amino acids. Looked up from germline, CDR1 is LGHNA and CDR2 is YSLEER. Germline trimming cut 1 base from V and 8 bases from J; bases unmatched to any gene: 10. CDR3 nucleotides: TGCGCCAGCAGCCAAGGGCTAGCGGGAGGCCCGGGGGATGAGCAGTTCTTC. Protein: CASSQGLAGGPGDEQFF.

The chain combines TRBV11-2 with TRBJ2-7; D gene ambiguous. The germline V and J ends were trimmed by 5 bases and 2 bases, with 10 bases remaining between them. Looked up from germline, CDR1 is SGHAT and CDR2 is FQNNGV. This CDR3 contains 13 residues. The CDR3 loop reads CASSPDKTYEQYF. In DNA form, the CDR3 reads TGTGCCAGCAGCCCCGACAAGACCTACGAGCAGTACTTC.

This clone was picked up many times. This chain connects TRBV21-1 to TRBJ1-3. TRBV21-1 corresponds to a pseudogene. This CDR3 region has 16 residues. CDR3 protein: CASSKAYQMLGNTIYF. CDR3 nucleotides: TGTGCCAGCAGCAAAGCCTATCAGATGCTGGGAAACACCATATATTTT.

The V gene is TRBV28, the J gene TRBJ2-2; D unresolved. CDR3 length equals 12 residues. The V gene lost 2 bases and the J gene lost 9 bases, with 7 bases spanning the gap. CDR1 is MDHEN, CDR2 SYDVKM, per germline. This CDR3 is CASSLGERELFF. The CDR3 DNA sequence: TGTGCCAGCAGTTTAGGCGAACGGGAGCTGTTTTTT.

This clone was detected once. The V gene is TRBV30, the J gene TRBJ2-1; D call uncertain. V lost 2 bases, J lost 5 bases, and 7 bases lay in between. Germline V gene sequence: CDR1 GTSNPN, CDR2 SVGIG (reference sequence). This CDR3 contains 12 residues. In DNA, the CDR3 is TGTGCCTGGAGTCGAGAGAACAATGAGCAGTTCTTC. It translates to CAWSRENNEQFF.